This T cell receptor beta chain was documented in a study of molecular identifiers for immune sequencing clone quantification. Naive CD8 libraries used 20,000 to 1,000,000 sorted cells and 10%, 30% or 50% RNA. For naive CD8 T cells, sorting used the CD8+CD4-CCR7+CD45RA+ phenotype. Bulk TCR library preparation followed previously described methods with listed TCR primers. TCRdb analysed the PCR reads with MiXCR anew, one entry per CDR3 protein. The sample holds 62,000 or so distinct CDR3 sequences, 15% to 20% seen once. Overall study findings and caveats: Clones of above 20 RNA copies carried over 98% of effector molecules; in naive cells they carried under 1%.

Trimming cost V 1 base and J 8 bases, with 11 bases left between them. Per germline, CDR1 PRHDT and CDR2 FYEKMQ (reference sequence). The length of the CDR3 is 13 residues. This clonotype has a handful of counts. Its antigen is unknown. Sequencing was performed on naive CD8+ T cells from blood, with Jurkat cell RNA spiked in. Subset in this sample: FACS-sorted CD8+CD4-CCR7+CD45RA+ naive T cells. The receptor comes from a human donor in good health. Some libraries in this study had Jurkat cell RNA spiked in. This rearrangement joins TRBV13 to TRBJ1-2; D uncertain. CDR3 sequence: CASSLDPVGGYTF. The CDR3 region has the DNA TGTGCCAGCAGCTTAGATCCGGTTGGGGGCTACACCTTC.